This T cell receptor (beta chain) stems from a study of blood T cell repertoires in COVID-19. The wider study: Some COVID-19 samples were acute and others convalescent; all came from the United States, Italy and Spain. From T cells, B-cell-depleted T cells, or PBMCs came the material, which was cDNA or gDNA.

The CDR3 is made up of 16 amino acids. CDR1 and CDR2 from the germline V gene are SGHNT and YENEEA. V was shortened by 5 bases and J by 2 bases, with 15 bases between the two germline ends. Patients at the Seattle site were enrolled during active infection and followed longitudinally. Study processing details: Amplification of reference gene primers was used by the study to estimate nucleated cell counts. The data were produced by immunoSEQ multiplex PCR, yet TCRdb's version contains in-frame clones alone and is incomplete. The V and J calls and clone size come from that table; D and trimming were worked out from the DNA. The sample holds some 220,000 clones, approximately 85% seen once.

Sequencing was done on a sample of peripheral blood. The chain uses TRBV11-3 and TRBJ2-2, with D maybe TRBD1 (5 bases). This receptor was obtained from a middle-aged man with COVID-19, enrolled during active disease. The CDR3, as DNA: TGTGCCAGCAGCCCGTCGAGACAGTCCAACACCGGGGAGCTGTTTTTT. It encodes CASSPSRQSNTGELFF. The whole variable domain, filled in from reference TRBV11-3 and TRBJ2-2, reads EAGVVQSPRYKIIEKKQPVAFWCNPISGHNTLYWYLQNLGQGPELLIRYENEEAVDDSQLPKDRFSAERLKGVDSTLKIQPAELGDSAVYLCASSPSRQSNTGELFFGEGSRLTVL.